A selection of T cell receptor beta chains follows, all from one sample in a study of cytomegalovirus exposure and HLA in healthy donors. The protocol was immunoSEQ multiplex PCR, while the TCRdb copy is restricted to in-frame clones and leaves out a portion. Here the sample spans some 83,000 clones, about 81% being singletons. Input material: PBMCs. The receptors here all came from a man aged 55 to 70 in good health and CMV-seronegative. The CDR3 runs from the conserved cysteine through the conserved F or W. The order of the fields is clone size, J gene, D gene, V gene, CDR3 DNA, CDR3 protein. A D gene is named only where the DNA matches it firmly. Some rows have no size entry. The others give once, few or many, or a class for an expanded clone.

NA TRBJ2-3 TRBD2 TRBV5-5 TGTGCCAGCAGCTTGTCCGGGGGGATAGATACGCAGTATTTT CASSLSGGIDTQYF
NA TRBJ2-7 TRBD2 TRBV28 TGTGCCAGCAGTTTCGGGGGGTCCGCCTACGAGCAGTACTTC CASSFGGSAYEQYF
NA TRBJ1-2 NA TRBV30 TGTGCCTGGAGTGTACTTTTGGGTAGCGCTGGCTACACCTTC CAWSVLLGSAGYTF
NA TRBJ2-7 NA TRBV6-1 TGTGCCAGCAGTGGCCCAATTAAGCGGGCCAAGGGTGAAGAGCAGTACTTC CASSGPIKRAKGEEQYF
NA TRBJ2-3 NA TRBV9 TGTGCCAGCAGCGTTTGGGGGGTAAGCACAGATACGCAGTATTTT CASSVWGVSTDTQYF
NA TRBJ2-2 NA TRBV5-4 TGTGCCAGCCCCGGGAATACGAACACCGGGGAGCTGTTTTTT CASPGNTNTGELFF
once TRBJ2-2 NA TRBV29-1 TGCAGCGTTGCTAGCGCGAACACCGGGGAGCTGTTTTTT CSVASANTGELFF
NA TRBJ1-3 TRBD1 TRBV5-5 TGTGCCAGCAGCCCAACCCCCCTCAGACAGGGAGTGACTGGAAACACCATATATTTT CASSPTPLRQGVTGNTIYF
once TRBJ2-1 NA TRBV29-1 TGCAGCGTTGCAACCGGGGTCTCCTACAATGAGCAGTTCTTC CSVATGVSYNEQFF
NA TRBJ1-1 NA TRBV14 TGTGCCAGCAGCGCGGGAGTGAACACTGAAGCTTTCTTT CASSAGVNTEAFF
NA TRBJ1-6 NA TRBV5-1 TGCGCCAGCAGCTCCGGGTCCTATAATTCACCCCTCCACTTT CASSSGSYNSPLHF
NA TRBJ2-5 NA TRBV6-1 TGTGCCAGCAGTGATCGAGGATTGAGATACTTC CASSDRGLRYF
NA TRBJ2-3 NA TRBV2 TGTGCCAGCAGTGAACAGGGTTCCCTAAGCACAGATACGCAGTATTTT CASSEQGSLSTDTQYF
NA TRBJ2-2 TRBD2 TRBV5-1 TGCGCCAGCAGCTTGGCACTAGCGGGGACCGGGGAGCTGTTTTTT CASSLALAGTGELFF
NA TRBJ2-5 TRBD2 TRBV30 TGTGCCTGGAGTCCTCCCCGACTAGCGGGGGAGGAGACCCAGTACTTC CAWSPPRLAGEETQYF
few TRBJ2-7 TRBD2 TRBV6-5 TGTGCCAGCACCCCGCGGGGGACGCCCTACGAGCAGTACTTC CASTPRGTPYEQYF
NA TRBJ2-3 TRBD2 TRBV6-1 TGTGCCAGCCGGGACTACTTAGATACGCAGTATTTT CASRDYLDTQYF
NA TRBJ2-7 TRBD2 TRBV28 TGTGCCAGCAACCCGGGGGGGGTTTTCAACGAGCAGTACTTC CASNPGGVFNEQYF
NA TRBJ2-3 NA TRBV11-3 TGTGCCAGCAGCCTAAGACGCGGGGGCCCTAGCACAGATACGCAGTATTTT CASSLRRGGPSTDTQYF
NA TRBJ2-2 NA TRBV19 TGTGCCAGTCTCTTGTCTAGAAACACCGGGGAGCTGCTTTTT CASLLSRNTGELLF
NA TRBJ2-5 NA TRBV5-4 TGTGCCAGCAGCTTGGCGGGGTTGCAAGAGACCCAGTACTTC CASSLAGLQETQYF
NA TRBJ2-3 TRBD2 TRBV7-9 TGTGCCAGCAGCTTAAGACTAGCGGGGGGGCGGGGCACAGATACGCAGTATTTT CASSLRLAGGRGTDTQYF
NA TRBJ2-7 NA TRBV7-6 TGTGCCAGCAGCTTAGGGCAGGGGCCCGAGCAGTACTTC CASSLGQGPEQYF
NA TRBJ2-2 NA TRBV6-5 TGTGCCAGCAGTTCAGACACCGGGGAGCTGTTTTTT CASSSDTGELFF
NA TRBJ2-5 TRBD2 TRBV7-3 TGTGCCAGCAGCTTGGGACTAGCGGGGGGGCAAGAGACCCAGTACTTC CASSLGLAGGQETQYF
NA TRBJ2-7 TRBD1 TRBV7-9 TGTGCCAGCAGCCCCCGACAGGGAAAACCCTACGAGCAGTACTTC CASSPRQGKPYEQYF
few TRBJ2-2 TRBD2 TRBV10-1 TGCGCCAGCAGTGATGGGTGGGCAGCGGGGGAACACCGGGGAGCTGTTTTT CASSDGWAAGEHRGAVF
NA TRBJ1-6 NA TRBV7-3 TGTGCCAGCAGCTTAGACTGGGGAGGGACCTATAATTCACCCCTCCACTTT CASSLDWGGTYNSPLHF
NA TRBJ2-3 NA TRBV11-1 TGTGCCAGCAGCACCCGACAGGTTCGTAAAGATACGCAGTATTTT CASSTRQVRKDTQYF
NA TRBJ2-7 TRBD1 TRBV29-1 TGCAGCGGTGGGACAGGGGATCGGTACGAGCAGTACTTC CSGGTGDRYEQYF
NA TRBJ2-7 NA TRBV11-2 TGTGCCAGCAGCTTAGCGTACGAGCAGTACTTC CASSLAYEQYF
NA TRBJ1-6 NA TRBV10-3 TGTGCCACCAGACCGGGGGGGGGTAATAATTCACCCCTCCACTTT CATRPGGGNNSPLHF
NA TRBJ2-7 NA TRBV14 TGTGCCAGCAGCCAATATCCGGACAACTCCTACGAGCAGTACTTC CASSQYPDNSYEQYF